Shown below are 22 T cell receptor beta chains from a single sample sequenced in a study of beta chain features in type 1 diabetes. Sequenced material consisted of expressed TCRB transcripts (all of the isolated RNA was reverse transcribed). Clones were sequenced by immunoSEQ multiplex PCR, and TCRdb holds only the in-frame ones, with some missing. The sample shows 350,000 to 450,000 clones, roughly 15% of them seen only once. The sequencing sample was made of naive CD4+ T cells from blood. The receptors derive from a woman between 18 and 29 years old in good health.

This sequence joins TRBV7-2 and TRBJ2-3; TRBD1 matches at 8 bases. The CDR3 is 16 amino acids. V shed 5 bases, J shed 5 bases, and the junction held 12 bases outside the gene matches. The germline CDR1 and CDR2 sequences are SGHTA and FQGNSA. CDR3 sequence reads: CASSRVAGQGQDTQYF. DNA of the CDR3: TGTGCCAGCAGCAGGGTAGCCGGACAGGGCCAAGATACGCAGTATTTT. Looking up the rest from reference TRBV7-2 and TRBJ2-3 gives the full variable domain: GAGVSQSPSNKVTEKGKDVELRCDPISGHTALYWYRQSLGQGLEFLIYFQGNSAPDKSGLPSDRFSAERTGGSVSTLTIQRTQQEDSAVYLCASSRVAGQGQDTQYFGPGTRLTVL.

This clone was seen only a few times. The chain recombines TRBV29-1 with TRBJ1-2; the match to TRBD1 covers 7 bases. This CDR3 contains 15 residues. Germline assignment: CDR1 SQVTM and CDR2 ANQGSEA. J was trimmed by 4 bases and V by 6 bases; bases with no gene match: 14. The CDR3, as DNA: TGCAGCGTAGCTCAACCCACAGGGGCGGGCTATGGCTACACCTTC. This translates into CSVAQPTGAGYGYTF.

Written as DNA, the CDR3 is TGTGCCAGCAGCTTAACAGGGAGAGGCTACACCTTC. The encoded protein is CASSLTGRGYTF. The rearrangement joins TRBV13 to TRBJ1-2; D might be TRBD1 (6 bases). The CDR3 runs 12 residues. Trimming cost V 2 bases and J 8 bases, with 9 bases left between them. Germline loops: CDR1 PRHDT, CDR2 FYEKMQ (reference sequence).

This clone was detected once. This chain joins TRBV9 and TRBJ2-3, with TRBD1 matching over 7 bases. V lost 0 bases, J lost 14 bases, and 12 bases stayed unmatched. This CDR3 has 14 residues. CDR1 is SGDLS, CDR2 YYNGEE, per germline. CDR3 amino acids: CASSVDLKGAHSYF. The CDR3 nucleotides read TGTGCCAGCAGCGTAGATCTAAAGGGGGCCCACTCGTATTTT.

This clone was seen a handful of times. The chain links TRBV27 to TRBJ1-1; 7 bases are shared with TRBD1. After removal of 6 bases from V and 1 base from J, the junction contained 5 bases not matched to a gene. Germline lookup yields CDR1 MNHEY and CDR2 SMNVEV (reference sequence). The CDR3 is 14 residues long. The CDR3 loop is CASSQGQKNTEAFF. For the CDR3, the DNA is TGTGCCAGCAGCCAGGGACAGAAGAACACTGAAGCTTTCTTT.

V is TRBV7-3 and J is TRBJ2-3, with 10 nucleotides matching TRBD2. This CDR3 has 15 residues. Germline lookup yields CDR1 SGHTA and CDR2 FQGTGA. The J segment lost 3 bases and the V segment lost 0 bases, leaving 0 bases of the junction unmatched. The CDR3 region is CASSLTGLATDTQYF. In DNA form, the CDR3 reads TGTGCCAGCAGCTTAACGGGACTAGCGACAGATACGCAGTATTTT.

This clone was counted only a few times. In the same sample, other DNA sequences code for this CDR3. This sequence joins TRBV18 and TRBJ2-7, with TRBD1 identical over 8 bases. The CDR3 has 14 residues. Germline CDR1 reads KGHSH; CDR2 reads LQKENI. Trimming cost V 3 bases and J 3 bases; bases outside gene matches: 4. In nucleotides, the CDR3 is TGTGCCAGCTCACCGGGTACAGGGGGCTACGAGCAGTACTTC. It is translated as CASSPGTGGYEQYF.

A few counts support this clone. This chain joins TRBV29-1 and TRBJ2-3; the D gene is possibly TRBD2 (6 bases). This CDR3 has 12 amino acids. V lost 5 bases, J lost 3 bases, and 9 bases lay in between. Germline-derived CDR1 and CDR2 are SQVTM and ANQGSEA. Written as DNA, the CDR3 is TGCAGCGTTCCCGGGGGAACAGATACGCAGTATTTT. The encoded protein is CSVPGGTDTQYF.

This clone was counted between two and nine times. The genes are TRBV5-6 and TRBJ2-7; TRBD2 might be the D (5 bases). V dropped 3 bases and J dropped 6 bases, with 19 bases sitting between them. This CDR3 is 15 amino acids long. The germline V gene encodes CDR1 SGHDT and CDR2 YYEEEE. CDR3 residues: CASSSRPDLRAEQYF. CDR3 coding DNA: TGTGCCAGCAGCTCACGCCCGGACTTAAGGGCCGAGCAGTACTTC.

As to this clone: The junction departs from germline at one end; a sequencing error may be responsible. This CDR3 reads CSATLRRERFF. In nucleotides, the CDR3 is TGCAGTGCTACCTTGAGGCGGGAGCGGTTCTTC. The V and J genes are TRBV20-1 and TRBJ2-1, with 7 nucleotides matching TRBD2. CDR3 size: 11 residues. Germline V gene sequence: CDR1 DFQATT, CDR2 SNEGSKA (reference sequence).

This clone was observed a few times. The V call is TRBV30, the J call TRBJ2-7; D might be TRBD1 (6 bases). CDR3 length: 14 residues. The germline V gene has CDR1 GTSNPN and CDR2 SVGIG (reference sequence). Here the CDR3 DNA reads TGTGCTTTCAATCCGGGACACAGCTCCTACGAGCAGTACTTC. This sequence encodes CAFNPGHSSYEQYF.

The V and J genes are TRBV5-4 and TRBJ2-3; a weak D match, TRBD2 (5 bases). V lost 0 bases to trimming and J lost 2 bases, with 10 bases between them. Per germline, CDR1 SGHNT and CDR2 YYREEE (reference sequence). CDR3 length equals 15 residues. CDR3 DNA: TGTGCCAGCAGCTTGGCGGGGATTAACACAGATACGCAGTATTTT. It codes for CASSLAGINTDTQYF.

The chain recombines TRBV6-5 with TRBJ1-1; D possibly corresponds to TRBD1 (6 bases). The germline V and J ends were trimmed by 4 bases and 3 bases, with 15 bases remaining between them. Germline V CDR1 and CDR2: MNHEY, SVGAGI. This CDR3 has 15 amino acids. The CDR3 coding sequence is TGTGCCAGCAGTTCACGACCCCAGGGGCACACTGAAGCTTTCTTT. Its translation: CASSSRPQGHTEAFF.

In this sample, this clone turned up a few times. The chain joins TRBV25-1 to TRBJ1-1; 7 positions match TRBD1. Germline CDR1 reads MGHDK; CDR2 reads SYGVNS. Trimming removed 6 bases from V and 1 base from J; junction bases left unmatched: 8. The CDR3 covers 15 residues. CDR3 sequence (DNA): TGTGCCAGCAGCCTCTCGACAGGGTGGAACACTGAAGCTTTCTTT. This sequence encodes CASSLSTGWNTEAFF. Together with reference TRBV25-1 and TRBJ1-1, the CDR3 gives the full variable domain: EADIYQTPRYLVIGTGKKITLECSQTMGHDKMYWYQQDPGMELHLIHYSYGVNSTEKGDLSSESTVSRIRTEHFPLTLESARPSHTSQYLCASSLSTGWNTEAFFGQGTRLTVV.

The CDR3 region is CASSQRGGRRNNEQFF. The DNA of the CDR3 is TGTGCCAGTAGTCAGCGGGGGGGCCGACGGAACAATGAGCAGTTCTTC. The chain employs TRBV19 and TRBJ2-1; 10 bases are a match to TRBD2. Per the germline V gene, CDR1 is LNHDA and CDR2 is SQIVND (reference sequence). The CDR3 extends over 16 amino acids. V lost 5 bases to trimming and J lost 5 bases; unmatched junction nucleotides: 9.

The V gene is TRBV2, the J gene TRBJ1-5, with D possibly TRBD1 on 5 matching bases. The germline V gene has CDR1 SNHLY and CDR2 FYNNEI. Trimming removed 6 bases from V and 3 bases from J, with 9 bases in between. The CDR3 consists of 13 residues. The CDR3 protein is CASRSRVNQPQHF. CDR3 nucleotides: TGTGCCAGCAGGAGCAGGGTCAATCAGCCCCAGCATTTT.

Points on this clone: Other DNA sequences in this specimen translate into the identical CDR3. This chain joins TRBV28 and TRBJ1-2; perhaps TRBD1 as D (5 bases). The CDR3 consists of 12 residues. V was pared by 2 bases and J by 4 bases, with 5 bases between. CDR1 is MDHEN, CDR2 SYDVKM, per germline. The CDR3 reads CASSLDSYGYTF. CDR3 nucleotide sequence: TGTGCCAGCAGTTTAGACAGCTATGGCTACACCTTC.

Worth noting for this clone: The same CDR3 arises from other DNA sequences in this sample as well. The chain combines TRBV29-1 with TRBJ1-1, with D possibly matching TRBD1 (6 bases). Looked up from germline, CDR1 is SQVTM and CDR2 is ANQGSEA. Trimming stripped 3 bases from V and 4 bases from J, with 9 bases between. This CDR3 spans 12 amino acids. For the CDR3, the DNA is TGCAGCGTTGAGAGGGGGGGCACTGAAGCTTTCTTT. Its protein is CSVERGGTEAFF.

The sample holds a few counts of this clone. This chain connects TRBV4-2 to TRBJ2-7; TRBD2 matches 10 bases. Per germline, CDR1 LGHNA and CDR2 YNFKEQ. V lost 3 bases and J lost 6; bases outside the gene matches: 5. The CDR3 runs 14 residues. Here the CDR3 reads CASSHAGTSVEQYF. CDR3 DNA: TGTGCCAGCAGCCACGCCGGGACTAGCGTCGAGCAGTACTTC.

The V call is TRBV6-5, the J call TRBJ2-3; TRBD1 aligns across 9 bases. The germline V gene has CDR1 MNHEY and CDR2 SVGAGI. Germline trimming cut 5 bases from V and 2 bases from J; bases unmatched to any gene: 5. The length of the CDR3 is 15 residues. The CDR3 DNA follows: TGTGCCAGCAGTCGACAGGGGGAATTCACAGATACGCAGTATTTT. It specifies CASSRQGEFTDTQYF.

This clone turned up a few times. V gene TRBV6-5 combines with J gene TRBJ2-1; 8 nucleotides agree with TRBD2. Germline values: CDR1 MNHEY, CDR2 SVGAGI. The V segment lost 6 bases and the J segment 4 bases; nucleotides outside the gene matches: 8. This CDR3 comprises 15 residues. The CDR3 coding sequence is TGTGCCAGCAGAAAAGCGGGAGTGGAATACAATGAGCAGTTCTTC. It codes for CASRKAGVEYNEQFF.

The chain combines TRBV6-1 with TRBJ2-3; TRBD2 is a possible D gene (5 bases). This CDR3 is built from 15 residues. Germline lookup yields CDR1 MNHNS and CDR2 SASEGT. The germline V and J ends were trimmed by 10 bases and 4 bases, with 21 bases remaining between them. The DNA for the CDR3 is TGTGCCACCTCGCCGGGGAGCATGGCGGCAGATACGCAGTATTTT. Its protein is CATSPGSMAADTQYF.